The T cell receptor (beta chain) described here comes from a study of cytomegalovirus exposure and HLA in healthy donors. Study results and caveats: The dataset shows that most TCR sequences were rare, while some public TCRs occurred in many donors. Later analysis demonstrated an association between a missense DCLRE1C variant and TCR beta V- and J-gene trimming. TCR association rates varied by HLA locus in a later analysis, with DRB1 highest and HLA-C lowest.

The PCR used 60 Vbeta and 13 Jbeta primers. Measured with immunoSEQ multiplex PCR; TCRdb has only the in-frame clones, and not every one. The sample records 120,000 or so clones, around 85% being singletons. The V gene end was trimmed by 7 bases and the J gene end by 10 bases; junction bases not matched to a gene: 13. The CDR3 loop spans 13 amino acids. Per germline, CDR1 SQVTM and CDR2 ANQGSEA. Concerning this clone itself: Its antigen is not known.

This sequence joins TRBV29-1 and TRBJ2-7; 10 nucleotides match TRBD1. The clonotype originates from a man aged 18-30 years in good health and CMV-seropositive. Specimen: PBMCs. The CDR3 is CSAFRDRGGDQYF. The CDR3 nucleotides are TGCAGCGCGTTCCGGGACAGGGGCGGAGACCAGTACTTC.